This paragraph covers one T cell receptor (beta chain) sequence. Its specificity is unknown. This specimen belongs to a study of cytomegalovirus exposure and HLA in healthy donors. The approximately 120-subject validation cohort, separate from the 666-subject first cohort, included the donors. Germline lookup yields CDR1 SGHDT and CDR2 YYEEEE. The CDR3 covers 15 residues. V lost 4 bases to trimming and J lost 0 bases, with 13 bases between them. Repertoires were generated with immunoSEQ multiplex PCR, while TCRdb's copy carries only in-frame clones and drops some. The sample holds under 95,000 clones, roughly 93% seen once. Notes on the study in general: Most TCR sequences were uncommon, yet certain public TCRs appeared in many donors.

This sequence originates from a man younger than 45 in good health and CMV-seronegative. The genes are TRBV5-6 and TRBJ1-1; the D is unclear. The source material was PBMCs. The CDR3 protein is CASSRGRPMNTEAFF. For the CDR3, the DNA is TGTGCCAGCAGCCGAGGGAGGCCCATGAACACTGAAGCTTTCTTT.